The entry below describes one T cell receptor (beta chain). No antigen is known for it. The data were obtained in a study of cytomegalovirus exposure and HLA in healthy donors. Findings and limits, study-wide: A later analysis reportedly found fewer N-insertions in an Asian-associated ancestry cluster than the approximately 700-donor mean.

The PCR used 60 Vbeta and 13 Jbeta primers. Sequencing was performed with immunoSEQ multiplex PCR; in TCRdb, only in-frame clones are kept and a portion is missing. The table shows approximately 190,000 clones, with approximately 78% occurring only once. The CDR3 is 11 residues long. The ends lost 3 bases at V and 8 bases at J; junction bases unmatched: 0. Germline lookup yields CDR1 PRHDT and CDR2 FYEKMQ (reference sequence). The sequencing sample was made of PBMCs. This TCR derives from a woman younger than 30 in good health and CMV-seronegative. The V and J genes are TRBV13 and TRBJ1-1; TRBD1 matches at 7 bases. This CDR3 is CASSLTGEAFF. The CDR3 bases are TGTGCCAGCAGCTTGACAGGGGAAGCTTTCTTT.